The source of this T cell receptor (beta chain) is a study of CD8 T cells in ankylosing spondylitis. TCRdb re-called the 5' RACE reads through MiXCR, storing one row per CDR3 protein. The table lists just over 350,000 distinct CDR3 sequences, roughly 20% of them singletons, with roughly 13% in the top ten. The clonotype was recovered from a male donor with ankylosing spondylitis or in good health (not recorded which). The sequenced sample consisted of blood, either unsorted or a sorted T cell fraction (not recorded which).

CDR3 sequence reads: CASSLANTDYNEQFF. CDR3 nucleotide sequence: TGTGCCAGCAGCTTAGCCAACACCGACTACAATGAGCAGTTCTTC. The chain is built from TRBV11-2 and TRBJ2-1, with D unclear. V was clipped by 1 base and J by 3 bases, with 10 bases between them. This CDR3 spans 15 amino acids. Per the germline V gene, CDR1 is SGHAT and CDR2 is FQNNGV. The variable domain in full, completed from reference TRBV11-2 and TRBJ2-1, reads EAGVAQSPRYKIIEKRQSVAFWCNPISGHATLYWYQQILGQGPKLLIQFQNNGVVDDSQLPKDRFSAERLKGVDSTLKIQPAKLEDSAVYLCASSLANTDYNEQFFGPGTRLTVL.